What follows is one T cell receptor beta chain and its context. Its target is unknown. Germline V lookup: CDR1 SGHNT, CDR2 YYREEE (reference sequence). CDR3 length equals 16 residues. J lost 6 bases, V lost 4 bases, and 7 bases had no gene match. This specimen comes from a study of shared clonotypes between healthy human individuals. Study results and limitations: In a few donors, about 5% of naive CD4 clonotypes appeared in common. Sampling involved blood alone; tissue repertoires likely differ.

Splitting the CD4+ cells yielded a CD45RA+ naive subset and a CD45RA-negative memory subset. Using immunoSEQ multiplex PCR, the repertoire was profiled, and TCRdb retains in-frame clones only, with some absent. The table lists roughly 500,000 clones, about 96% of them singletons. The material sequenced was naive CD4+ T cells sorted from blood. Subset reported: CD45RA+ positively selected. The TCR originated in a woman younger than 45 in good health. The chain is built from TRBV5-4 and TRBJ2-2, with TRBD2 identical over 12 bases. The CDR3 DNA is TGTGCCAGCAGCCGGACTAGCGGGGCACGCGCCGGGGAGCTGTTTTTT. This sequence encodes CASSRTSGARAGELFF.